Each of the 24 T cell receptor beta chains below was sequenced from the same sample in a study of shared clonotypes between healthy human individuals. The repertoire was sequenced with immunoSEQ multiplex PCR; TCRdb's copy has only in-frame clones and lacks some. The sample shows roughly 640,000 clones, approximately 97% of them seen only once. The sample comprised naive CD4+ T cells sorted from blood. Specified subset: CD45RA+ positively selected. Receptor source: a woman between 25 and 40 years old in good health.

This chain connects TRBV28 to TRBJ1-3; TRBD1 aligns across 11 bases. Germline CDR1 and CDR2: MDHEN and SYDVKM. The V gene end was trimmed by 5 bases and the J gene end by 4 bases; junction bases not matched to a gene: 4. This CDR3 spans 15 amino acids. The CDR3 DNA follows: TGTGCCAGCAGTGGACAGGGGGCGCCGGGAAACACCATATATTTT. Amino acids: CASSGQGAPGNTIYF.

The chain is built from TRBV5-1 and TRBJ1-3; 7 bases fit TRBD1. Germline values: CDR1 SGHRS, CDR2 YFSETQ. The CDR3 is 14 residues long. J gave up 4 bases and V 2 bases, and 3 bases lay outside the gene matches. CDR3 nucleotide sequence: TGCGCCAGCAGCTTCGGGGACAGAGGAAACACCATATATTTT. Residues: CASSFGDRGNTIYF.

For the CDR3, the DNA is TGTGCCGGGACGTTGAGCAAACAAGAGACCCAGTACTTC. Its translation is CAGTLSKQETQYF. The gene calls are TRBV21-1 and TRBJ2-5. TRBV21-1 is labeled a pseudogene. This CDR3 has 13 amino acids.

The chain combines TRBV5-1 with TRBJ1-5; D possibly corresponds to TRBD1 (6 bases). This CDR3 has 18 amino acids. V dropped 4 bases and J dropped 0 bases, with 20 bases sitting between them. Germline V gene sequence: CDR1 SGHRS, CDR2 YFSETQ. Here the CDR3 reads CASSGSTGNGASNQPQHF. CDR3 DNA: TGCGCCAGCAGCGGATCGACAGGAAACGGGGCTAGCAATCAGCCCCAGCATTTT.

V gene TRBV10-3 combines with J gene TRBJ2-3; D is possibly TRBD1 or TRBD2 (5 bases each). The CDR3 contains 14 residues. Trimming removed 4 bases at V and 4 bases at J, with 12 bases between. Germline V gene lookup returns CDR1 ENHRY and CDR2 SYGVKD. The CDR3 DNA sequence: TGTGCCATCAGTGTCGAGGGGCGATCAGATACGCAGTATTTT. Its protein is CAISVEGRSDTQYF.

The chain joins TRBV28 to TRBJ2-1, with 7 positions matching TRBD2. Trimming cost V 5 bases and J 7 bases; bases outside gene matches: 17. CDR1 MDHEN and CDR2 SYDVKM come from the germline V gene. CDR3 length: 17 residues. CDR3 region: CASSPGWGLPSSNEQFF. The CDR3 DNA reads TGTGCCAGCAGTCCGGGTTGGGGACTACCTTCCTCAAATGAGCAGTTCTTC.

The chain recombines TRBV9 with TRBJ2-2; D gene ambiguous. CDR1 and CDR2 from the germline V gene are SGDLS and YYNGEE. With 3 bases removed from V and 0 bases from J, the gap between germline ends came to 12 bases. The CDR3 spans 16 residues. DNA of the CDR3: TGTGCCAGCAGCGCCAGAGTAATCGCGAACACCGGGGAGCTGTTTTTT. Translating gives CASSARVIANTGELFF.

Concerning this clone itself: The junction differs from germline at one of its ends, possibly a read error. The chain has TRBV4-1 and TRBJ2-3; D might be TRBD2 (6 bases). Germline assignment: CDR1 MGHRA and CDR2 YSYEKL. This CDR3 region has 17 residues. The CDR3 region has the DNA TGCGCCGGCAGCCAGCTCGGGGGTAGAGGTGTCACAGATACGCAGTATTTT. It encodes CAGSQLGGRGVTDTQYF.

The chain carries TRBV11-2 and TRBJ2-2; possibly TRBD2 for D (5 bases). CDR3 length equals 12 residues. Trimming took off 5 bases at V and 9 bases at J, with 10 bases between the two ends. In germline, CDR1 is SGHAT, CDR2 FQNNGV. CDR3 residues: CASSPAGRELFF. The CDR3 DNA reads as TGTGCCAGCAGCCCGGCGGGCCGGGAGCTGTTTTTT. Full variable domain (missing parts from reference TRBV11-2 and TRBJ2-2): EAGVAQSPRYKIIEKRQSVAFWCNPISGHATLYWYQQILGQGPKLLIQFQNNGVVDDSQLPKDRFSAERLKGVDSTLKIQPAKLEDSAVYLCASSPAGRELFFGEGSRLTVL.

J is TRBJ2-7 and V is TRBV7-9; D call uncertain. The germline gives CDR1 SEHNR, CDR2 FQNEAQ (reference sequence). The CDR3 sequence is 14 residues long. Trimming took off 4 bases at V and 5 bases at J, with 15 bases between the two ends. The CDR3 protein is CASSWAVGPDEQYF. In nucleotides, the CDR3 is TGTGCCAGCAGCTGGGCCGTAGGGCCGGACGAGCAGTACTTC.

This chain joins TRBV6-4 and TRBJ1-2; maybe TRBD1 (5 bases). In germline, CDR1 is MRHNA, CDR2 SNTAGT. This CDR3 contains 14 residues. V was shortened by 4 bases and J by 8 bases, with 17 bases between the two germline ends. The CDR3 is CASSGDLDWGGYTF. The CDR3 region has the DNA TGTGCCAGCAGTGGGGACCTCGATTGGGGCGGCTACACCTTC.

The chain combines TRBV11-2 with TRBJ2-4; possible D gene TRBD1, 5 bases. Trimming left V 5 bases short and J 8 bases short, with 19 bases between. The CDR3 has 15 residues. The germline V gene encodes CDR1 SGHAT and CDR2 FQNNGV. The chain's CDR3 is CASSPIRVVAHIQYF. As DNA, the CDR3 is TGTGCCAGCAGCCCGATCAGGGTAGTAGCACACATTCAGTACTTC.

CDR3 sequence reads: CASSWGRGSYEQYF. As DNA, the CDR3 is TGTGCCAGCAGTTGGGGCAGAGGCTCCTACGAGCAGTACTTC. This chain connects TRBV6-5 to TRBJ2-7; D is possibly TRBD1 (5 bases). The CDR3 has 14 amino acids. Germline V gives CDR1 MNHEY, CDR2 SVGAGI. The germline V and J ends were trimmed by 4 bases and 0 bases, with 10 bases remaining between them.

CDR3 amino acids: CASSFQWETGEGYTF. The CDR3 DNA reads as TGTGCCAGCAGCTTCCAATGGGAGACAGGGGAAGGCTACACCTTC. The genes are TRBV7-9 and TRBJ1-2; TRBD1 matches 8 bases. The CDR3 covers 15 residues. Unmatched junction bases numbered 11, after V lost 3 bases and J lost 8 bases. Germline values: CDR1 SEHNR, CDR2 FQNEAQ (reference sequence).

The V gene is TRBV30, the J gene TRBJ2-3; D not resolved. The CDR3 runs 11 residues. The V end lost 2 bases, the J end lost 5 bases, and 5 bases lay between the germline ends. Germline V gene sequence: CDR1 GTSNPN, CDR2 SVGIG (reference sequence). CDR3 sequence (DNA): TGTGCCTGGAGTACGAAAGATACGCAGTATTTT. As protein: CAWSTKDTQYF. Full variable domain (outside the CDR3, taken from reference TRBV30 and TRBJ2-3): SQTIHQWPATLVQPVGSPLSLECTVEGTSNPNLYWYRQAAGRGLQLLFYSVGIGQISSEVPQNLSASRPQDRQFILSSKKLLLSDSGFYLCAWSTKDTQYFGPGTRLTVL.

The CDR3 protein is CASSPVTGFYNEQFF. The CDR3 DNA follows: TGTGCCAGCAGCCCCGTAACAGGGTTCTACAATGAGCAGTTCTTC. The chain links TRBV7-3 to TRBJ2-1, with TRBD1 as a possible D gene (6 bases). CDR1 and CDR2 (germline): SGHTA, FQGTGA. V was pared by 5 bases and J by 3 bases, with 14 bases between. The length of the CDR3 is 15 residues.

This chain uses TRBV10-3 with TRBJ2-3, with D possibly being TRBD2 (5 bases). The V and J ends lost 2 bases and 7 bases respectively, with 16 bases between them. The CDR3 sequence is 15 residues long. CDR1 ENHRY and CDR2 SYGVKD come from the germline V gene. The CDR3 DNA is TGTGCCATCAGTGAGCGTCCTGACCGGGGATATACGCAGTATTTT. This codes for CAISERPDRGYTQYF.

The rearrangement uses TRBV20-1 and TRBJ2-3; the D is unclear. CDR1 and CDR2 (germline): DFQATT, SNEGSKA (reference sequence). Trimming took 6 bases from V and 4 from J, leaving 8 bases between them. The CDR3 is made up of 11 amino acids. The CDR3 DNA reads as TGCAGTGCCGAGAAAGCAGATACGCAGTATTTT. Its protein is CSAEKADTQYF.

For this clone: The same CDR3 also results from other DNA sequences found in this sample. In nucleotides, the CDR3 is TGCGCCAGCAGCTTGGGGAGCAGCCAAGAGACCCAGTACTTC. It is translated as CASSLGSSQETQYF. V is TRBV5-1 and J is TRBJ2-5, with D unresolved. There are 14 residues in the CDR3. The germline V gene has CDR1 SGHRS and CDR2 YFSETQ. Trimming stripped 0 bases from V and 1 base from J, with 7 bases between.

The rearrangement links TRBV18 to TRBJ2-5, with D hard to call. The CDR3 totals 11 residues. Germline V gives CDR1 KGHSH, CDR2 LQKENI. V was clipped by 2 bases and J by 5 bases, with 3 bases between them. Here the CDR3 reads CASSPLETQYF. The CDR3, as DNA: TGTGCCAGCTCACCATTGGAGACCCAGTACTTC.

This clone was seen only once. The gene calls are TRBV10-2 and TRBJ1-5, with D perhaps TRBD1 (6 bases). Trimming cost V 3 bases and J 6 bases, with 12 bases left between them. This CDR3 is 14 amino acids long. The germline V gene encodes CDR1 WSHSY and CDR2 SAAADI. The CDR3 DNA follows: TGCGCCAGCAGTGACGGACAGTCTAGTCAGCCCCAGCATTTT. It translates to CASSDGQSSQPQHF.

This chain links TRBV4-2 with TRBJ1-6, with TRBD1 matching 10 bases. The J segment lost 9 bases and the V segment lost 0 bases, leaving 8 bases of the junction unmatched. The CDR3 runs to 17 residues. The germline gives CDR1 LGHNA, CDR2 YNFKEQ. For the CDR3, the DNA is TGTGCCAGCAGCCAAGAGGGCCGGACAGGGGGAGTTTCACCCCTCCACTTT. It specifies CASSQEGRTGGVSPLHF.

The table lists this clone with a count of one. The chain recombines TRBV7-9 with TRBJ2-3; 9 positions match TRBD2. This CDR3 has 19 residues. J gave up 4 bases and V 1 base, and 15 bases lay outside the gene matches. The germline V gene has CDR1 SEHNR and CDR2 FQNEAQ (reference sequence). CDR3 in DNA: TGTGCCAGCAGCTTAGAATTCCGCCAGCGGGAGGCGCGGCCAGATACGCAGTATTTT. Residues: CASSLEFRQREARPDTQYF.

Remarks on this clone: The same CDR3 is also encoded by other DNA sequences in this sample. The rearrangement links TRBV28 to TRBJ1-4; no definite D call. Germline loops: CDR1 MDHEN, CDR2 SYDVKM. The germline V and J ends were trimmed by 3 bases and 3 bases, with 8 bases remaining between them. The CDR3 extends over 14 amino acids. The CDR3 DNA sequence: TGTGCCAGCAGTTTCGGCGGGTCTAATGAAAAACTGTTTTTT. Residues: CASSFGGSNEKLFF.